This is a list of T cell receptor beta chains from one sample in a study of cytomegalovirus exposure and HLA in healthy donors. Sequenced by immunoSEQ multiplex PCR; TCRdb stores in-frame clones only, minus some. The profile shows around 130,000 clones, over 75% of them singletons. The sequenced sample was PBMCs. These receptors came from a man aged 18 to 29 in good health and CMV-seropositive. The CDR3 runs from the conserved cysteine through the conserved F or W. A D gene is named only where the DNA matches it firmly.

-,TRBV19,CARRNTGTPLMGNQPQHF
TRBD1,TRBV7-9,CSSSLTLLRTGWTEAFF
-,TRBV5-1,CASSLARNSEAFF
-,TRBV10-1,CASSDITWTTVTEAFF
-,TRBV7-9,CASSLGRPLHTGELFF
-,TRBV19,CASREGNSYNEQFF
-,TRBV7-9,CASSFAHHVGGAFF
-,TRBV2,CASRGSGQYF
-,TRBV10-3,CASRIGGLYEQYF
-,TRBV6-1,CASSEAYPAGNQPQHF